This TCR beta chain was obtained from a study of long-term antiretroviral therapy in people with HIV. As for the study in general: By about a decade, the earliest samples predate the 2015 immediate-ART recommendation. Study results and caveats: In samples taken after ART, diversity increased but remained below transplant donor control levels. Clonal populations expanded prior to ART predominated within the repertoire at all time points.

Germline lookup yields CDR1 SGHVS and CDR2 FQNEAQ. V was trimmed by 5 bases and J by 8 bases, leaving 16 bases between them. The CDR3 spans 15 residues. Researchers report immunoSEQ v3.0 was run at survey level. TCRdb's table, derived via immunoSEQ multiplex PCR, lists solely in-frame clones and lacks some. The table lists 30,000 to 40,000 clones, about four fifths of them singletons. On this clone itself: Its target is unknown.

There was at least one pre-ART PBMC sample for each donor, plus at least two post-ART PBMC samples. Sequencing was performed on unsorted PBMCs, taken 1.9 years after starting antiretroviral therapy. The sequence came from a man aged 18 to 30 with HIV. V usage is TRBV7-8 and J usage is TRBJ1-6; D is possibly TRBD1 (6 bases). CDR3 residues: CASSQIQGEDSPLHF. The CDR3 coding sequence is TGTGCCAGCAGCCAAATACAGGGTGAAGATTCACCCCTCCACTTT.